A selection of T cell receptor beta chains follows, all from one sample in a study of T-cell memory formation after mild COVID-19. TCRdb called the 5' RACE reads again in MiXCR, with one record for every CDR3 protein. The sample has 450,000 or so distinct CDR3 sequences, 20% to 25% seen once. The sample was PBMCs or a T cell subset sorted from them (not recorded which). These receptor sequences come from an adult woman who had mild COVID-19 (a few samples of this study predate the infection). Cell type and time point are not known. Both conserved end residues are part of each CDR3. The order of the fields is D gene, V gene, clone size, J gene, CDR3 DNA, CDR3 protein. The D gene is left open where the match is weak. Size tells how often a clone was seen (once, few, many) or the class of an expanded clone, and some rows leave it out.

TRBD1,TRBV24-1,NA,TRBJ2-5,TGTGCCACCAGTGATTCAGACTACCGACAGGGAGAGACCCAGTACTTC,CATSDSDYRQGETQYF
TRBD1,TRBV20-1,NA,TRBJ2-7,TGCAGTGCTAGAGCCAAGGACAGGGTGCCCCTCGAGCAGTACTTC,CSARAKDRVPLEQYF
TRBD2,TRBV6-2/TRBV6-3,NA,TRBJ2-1,TGTGCCAGCAGTCCGGGACTACCCTACAATGAGCAGTTCTTC,CASSPGLPYNEQFF
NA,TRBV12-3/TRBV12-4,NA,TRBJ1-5,TGTGCCAGCAGTTTTGTGTCGGGGACAAATCAGCCCCAGCATTTT,CASSFVSGTNQPQHF
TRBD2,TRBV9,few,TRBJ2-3,TGTGCCAGCGGTCTAGCGGACACGGGAGATACGCAGTATTTT,CASGLADTGDTQYF
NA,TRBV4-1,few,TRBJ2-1,TGCGCCAGCAGCCTAACGACAGGCTTCTCCTACAATGAGCAGTTCTTC,CASSLTTGFSYNEQFF
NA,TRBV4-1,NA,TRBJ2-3,TGCGCCAGCAGCCAAGGAGCCCCTAGACCAGATACGCAGTATTTT,CASSQGAPRPDTQYF
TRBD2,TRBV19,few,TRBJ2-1,TGTGCCAGTAGTGTCGGGACTAGCGGCAATCAGCAGTTCTTC,CASSVGTSGNQQFF
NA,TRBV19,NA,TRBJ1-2,TGTGCCAGTAGTTGGTGGGAAACCCACACCTTC,CASSWWETHTF
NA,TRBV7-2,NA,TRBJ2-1,TGTGCCAGCAGCTTATACAGGCTAAATGAGCAGTTCTTC,CASSLYRLNEQFF
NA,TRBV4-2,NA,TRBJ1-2,TGTGCCAGCAGCCAAGCGGCAGCACAGAACTATGGCTACACCTTC,CASSQAAAQNYGYTF
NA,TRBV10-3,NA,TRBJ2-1,TGTGCCACACGACCCCAGTTGTATGAGCAGTTCTTC,CATRPQLYEQFF
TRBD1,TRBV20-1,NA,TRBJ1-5,TGCAGTGCTCTAAGGGAGGGGGCAGCGAATCAGCCCCAGCATTTT,CSALREGAANQPQHF
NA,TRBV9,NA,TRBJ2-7,TGTGCCAGCAGCCCCCTCGGGGTCCACGAGCAGTACTTC,CASSPLGVHEQYF
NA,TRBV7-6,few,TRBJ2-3,TGTGCCAGCAGCTTAGCACGCCAGGCCACAGATACGCAGTATTTT,CASSLARQATDTQYF
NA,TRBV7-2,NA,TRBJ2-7,TGTGCCAGCAGCCCCGGTGCCGGCTTCGGGGCGACCTACGAGCAGTACTTC,CASSPGAGFGATYEQYF
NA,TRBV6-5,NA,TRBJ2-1,TGTGCCAGCAGCACGCCGGGACTCAAAAATGAGCAGTTCTTC,CASSTPGLKNEQFF
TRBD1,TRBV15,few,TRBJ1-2,TGTGCCACCAGCAGAGTGGGCACAGGGGGATATGGCTACACCTTC,CATSRVGTGGYGYTF
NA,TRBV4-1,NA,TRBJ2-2,TGCGCCAGCAGTCCTGGGACGTTTCCCCCCCTCAGCGGGGAGCTGTTTTTT,CASSPGTFPPLSGELFF
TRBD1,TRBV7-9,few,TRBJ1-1,TGTGCCAGCAGCCACTCTGACAGGGTATACACTGAAGCTTTCTTT,CASSHSDRVYTEAFF
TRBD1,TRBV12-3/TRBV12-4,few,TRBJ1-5,TGTGCCAGCAGTTCAGGGGACAGGGGTAGCAATCAGCCCCAGCATTTT,CASSSGDRGSNQPQHF
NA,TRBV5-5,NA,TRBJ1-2,TGTGCCAGCAGCTTGTTCCCGGGCCCCCTGGGTGATGGCTACACCTTC,CASSLFPGPLGDGYTF